Sequencing of this TCR beta chain was carried out in a study of chronic HIV infection and antiretroviral therapy (dated by TCRdb to 2015 to 2017). Concerning this clonotype: No antigen is known for it. No base quality values were provided; no much bigger clone lies one nucleotide off.

From the germline V gene (reference sequence), CDR1 is DFQATT and CDR2 is SNEGSKA. Including the terminal cysteine and phenylalanine, the CDR3 comprises 15 residues. Just the 45-base CDR3 DNA is kept, in frame starting at base 1. The germline ends are 17 bases apart after V is trimmed by 6 bases and J by 2 bases. Library construction relied on 5' RACE. Data came from an Illumina MiSeq. Using fastp at Q25 and MiXCR, TCRdb reprocessed the public reads and kept productive beta chains. Identical CDR3 proteins give one entry, which carries the most common genes and DNA. The sample yields 30,000 to 45,000 distinct CDR3 sequences; roughly 8% were counted once. The ten largest clones represent 2.9% of the sample.

Material: peripheral blood. The chain was built from TRBV20-1 and TRBJ1-5, with the identity of the D gene unclear. The clonotype originates from an adult who had HIV and had not received antiretroviral therapy, or was an uninfected healthy control (not recorded which). The CDR3 corresponds to CSANTPRGGNQPQHF. The DNA sequence is TGCAGTGCGAACACACCCCGCGGTGGCAATCAGCCCCAGCATTTT.